The source of this TCR beta chain is a study of T cells in Graves' hyperthyroidism and ophthalmopathy. TCR beta CDR3 sequences were amplified from RNA transcripts. RT-PCR in the first round (using the HTBI primer set) targeted the TCR CDR3. TCRdb processed the multiplex PCR reads anew with MiXCR; each CDR3 protein has one entry. The sample consists of a few hundred thousand distinct CDR3 sequences, about 45% of them appearing once. This clonotype has a single count. Reasons for excluding patients were uncontrolled infection, other autoimmune disease, pregnancy or lactation. Germline V gene lookup returns CDR1 SQVTM and CDR2 ANQGSEA. J was trimmed by 6 bases and V by 2 bases; bases with no gene match: 13. This CDR3 is built from 17 residues.

The clonotype originates from a woman in her late teens or twenties with Graves' hyperthyroidism. The sample taken for sequencing was peripheral blood or thyroid tissue (not recorded which). V and J are TRBV29-1 and TRBJ2-2, with 9 positions matching TRBD1. CDR3 amino acids: CSVELSGRDRGSGELFF. DNA for the CDR3: TGCAGCGTTGAACTAAGCGGTCGTGACAGGGGGTCCGGGGAGCTGTTTTTT.